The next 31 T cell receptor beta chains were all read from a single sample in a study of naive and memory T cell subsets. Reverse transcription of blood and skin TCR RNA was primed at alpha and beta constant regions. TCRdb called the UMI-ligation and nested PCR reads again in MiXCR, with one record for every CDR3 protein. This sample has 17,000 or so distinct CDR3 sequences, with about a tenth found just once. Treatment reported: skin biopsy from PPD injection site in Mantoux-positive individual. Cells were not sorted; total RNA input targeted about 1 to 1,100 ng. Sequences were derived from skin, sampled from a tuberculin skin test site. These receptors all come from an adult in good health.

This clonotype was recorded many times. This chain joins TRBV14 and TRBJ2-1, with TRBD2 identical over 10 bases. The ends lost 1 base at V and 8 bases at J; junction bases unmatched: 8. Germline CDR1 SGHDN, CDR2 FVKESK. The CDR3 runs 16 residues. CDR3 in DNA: TGTGCCAGCAGCCAAGCTGCGGGACTAGCGCAATATGAGCAGTTCTTC. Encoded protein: CASSQAAGLAQYEQFF.

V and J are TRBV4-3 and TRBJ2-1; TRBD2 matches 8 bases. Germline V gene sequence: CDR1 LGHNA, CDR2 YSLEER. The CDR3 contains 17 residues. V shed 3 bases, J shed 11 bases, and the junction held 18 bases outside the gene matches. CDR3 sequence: CASSQALSAGAMLKQFF. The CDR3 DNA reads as TGCGCCAGCAGCCAGGCCCTATCAGCGGGGGCCATGTTGAAGCAGTTCTTC.

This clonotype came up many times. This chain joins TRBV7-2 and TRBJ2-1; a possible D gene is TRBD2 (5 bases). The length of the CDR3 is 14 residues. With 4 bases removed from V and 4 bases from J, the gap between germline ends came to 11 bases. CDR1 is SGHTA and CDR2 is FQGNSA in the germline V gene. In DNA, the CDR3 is TGTGCCAGCAGCTATCCGGGGATTTACAATGAGCAGTTCTTC. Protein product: CASSYPGIYNEQFF.

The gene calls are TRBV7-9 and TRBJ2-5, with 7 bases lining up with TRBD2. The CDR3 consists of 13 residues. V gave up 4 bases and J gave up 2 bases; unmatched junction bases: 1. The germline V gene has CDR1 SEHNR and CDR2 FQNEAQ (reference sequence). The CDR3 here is CASSSGLQETQYF. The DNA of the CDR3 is TGTGCCAGCAGCTCGGGACTACAAGAGACCCAGTACTTC.

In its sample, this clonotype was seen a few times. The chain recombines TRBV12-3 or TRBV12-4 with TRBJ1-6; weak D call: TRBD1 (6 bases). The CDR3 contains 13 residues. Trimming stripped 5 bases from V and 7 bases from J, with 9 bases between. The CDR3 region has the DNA TGTGCCAGCAGTCCAGGACAGAATTCACCCCTCCACTTT. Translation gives CASSPGQNSPLHF.

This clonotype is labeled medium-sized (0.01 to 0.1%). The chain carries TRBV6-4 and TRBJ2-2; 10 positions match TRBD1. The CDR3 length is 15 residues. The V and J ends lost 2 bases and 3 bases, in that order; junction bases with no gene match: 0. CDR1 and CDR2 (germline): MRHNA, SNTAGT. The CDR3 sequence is CASSDGQGDTGELFF. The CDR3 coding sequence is TGTGCCAGCAGTGACGGACAGGGGGACACCGGGGAGCTGTTTTTT.

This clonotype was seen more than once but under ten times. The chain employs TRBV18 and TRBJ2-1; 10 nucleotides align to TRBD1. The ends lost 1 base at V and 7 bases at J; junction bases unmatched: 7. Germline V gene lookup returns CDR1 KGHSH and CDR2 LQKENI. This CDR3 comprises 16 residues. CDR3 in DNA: TGTGCCAGCTCACCACTCGGGACAGGGGATTATAATGAGCAGTTCTTC. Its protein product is CASSPLGTGDYNEQFF.

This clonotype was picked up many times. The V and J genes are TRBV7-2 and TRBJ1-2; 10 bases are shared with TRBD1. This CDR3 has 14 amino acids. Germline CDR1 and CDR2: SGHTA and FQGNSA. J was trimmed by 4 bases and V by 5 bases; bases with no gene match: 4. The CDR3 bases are TGTGCCAGCAGCCCGAGGACAGGGGGCTATGGCTACACCTTC. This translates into CASSPRTGGYGYTF.

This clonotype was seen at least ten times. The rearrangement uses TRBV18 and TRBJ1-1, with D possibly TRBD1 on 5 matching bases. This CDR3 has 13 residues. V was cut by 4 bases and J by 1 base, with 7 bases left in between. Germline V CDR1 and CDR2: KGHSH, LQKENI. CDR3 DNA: TGTGCCAGCTCACAGCAGGGGAACACTGAAGCTTTCTTT. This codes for CASSQQGNTEAFF.

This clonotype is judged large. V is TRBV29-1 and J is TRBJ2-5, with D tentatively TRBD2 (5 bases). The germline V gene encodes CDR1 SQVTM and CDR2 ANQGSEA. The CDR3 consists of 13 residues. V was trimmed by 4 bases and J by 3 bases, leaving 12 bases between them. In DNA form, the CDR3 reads TGCAGCGTTGGTACTAGTAGGGAAGAGACCCAGTACTTC. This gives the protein CSVGTSREETQYF.

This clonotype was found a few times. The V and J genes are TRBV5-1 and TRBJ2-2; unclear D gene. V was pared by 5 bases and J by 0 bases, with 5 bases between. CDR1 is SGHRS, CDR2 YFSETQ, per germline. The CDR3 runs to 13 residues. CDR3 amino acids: CASSLTNTGELFF. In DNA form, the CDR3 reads TGCGCCAGCAGTCTTACGAACACCGGGGAGCTGTTTTTT.

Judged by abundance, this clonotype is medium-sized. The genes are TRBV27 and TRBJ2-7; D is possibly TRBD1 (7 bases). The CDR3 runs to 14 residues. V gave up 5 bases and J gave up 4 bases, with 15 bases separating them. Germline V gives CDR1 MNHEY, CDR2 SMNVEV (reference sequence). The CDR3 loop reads CASSNQGGAYEQYF. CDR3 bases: TGTGCCAGCAGTAATCAGGGGGGCGCATACGAGCAGTACTTC.

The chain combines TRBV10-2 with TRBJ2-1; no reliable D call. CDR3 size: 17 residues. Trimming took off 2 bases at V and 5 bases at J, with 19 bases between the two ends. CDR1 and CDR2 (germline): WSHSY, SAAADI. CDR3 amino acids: CASSESGHSALHNEQFF. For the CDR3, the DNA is TGCGCCAGCAGTGAGAGTGGTCACTCCGCCCTACACAATGAGCAGTTCTTC.

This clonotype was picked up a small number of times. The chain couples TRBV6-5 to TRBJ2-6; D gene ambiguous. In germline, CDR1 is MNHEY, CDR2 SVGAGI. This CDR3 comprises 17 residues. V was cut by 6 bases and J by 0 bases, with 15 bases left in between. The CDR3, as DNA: TGTGCCAGCAGCGCTACCTACCGGCCCTCTGGGGCCAACGTCCTGACTTTC. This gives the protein CASSATYRPSGANVLTF.

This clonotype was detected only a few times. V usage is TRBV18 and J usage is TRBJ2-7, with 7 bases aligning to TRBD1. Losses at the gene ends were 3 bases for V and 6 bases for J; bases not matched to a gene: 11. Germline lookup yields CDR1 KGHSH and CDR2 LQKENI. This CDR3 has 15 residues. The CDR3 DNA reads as TGTGCCAGCTCACCGTACCGGGACAGTCGCCGCGAGCAGTACTTC. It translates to CASSPYRDSRREQYF.

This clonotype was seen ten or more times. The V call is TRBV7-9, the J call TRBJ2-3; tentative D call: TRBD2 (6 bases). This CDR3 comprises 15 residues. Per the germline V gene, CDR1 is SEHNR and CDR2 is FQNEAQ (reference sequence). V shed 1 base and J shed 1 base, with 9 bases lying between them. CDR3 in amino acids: CASSLDPGGTDTQYF. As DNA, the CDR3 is TGTGCCAGCAGCTTAGACCCGGGGGGCACAGATACGCAGTATTTT. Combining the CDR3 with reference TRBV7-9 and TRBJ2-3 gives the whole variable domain DTGVSQNPRHKITKRGQNVTFRCDPISEHNRLYWYRQTLGQGPEFLTYFQNEAQLEKSRLLSDRFSAERPKGSFSTLEIQRTEQGDSAMYLCASSLDPGGTDTQYFGPGTRLTVL.

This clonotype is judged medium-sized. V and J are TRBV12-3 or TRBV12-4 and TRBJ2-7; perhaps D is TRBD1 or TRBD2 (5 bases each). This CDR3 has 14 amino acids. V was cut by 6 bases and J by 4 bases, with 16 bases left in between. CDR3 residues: CASRGGDGPYEQYF. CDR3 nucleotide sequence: TGTGCCAGCAGGGGTGGGGACGGCCCATACGAGCAGTACTTC.

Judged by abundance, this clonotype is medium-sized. CDR3 region: CASSPRKGSYEQYF. The CDR3 nucleotides read TGTGCCAGCTCACCAAGGAAGGGTTCCTACGAGCAGTACTTC. The chain links TRBV18 to TRBJ2-7; no clear D. The CDR3 spans 14 residues. Germline V gene sequence: CDR1 KGHSH, CDR2 LQKENI. Trimming removed 2 bases at V and 1 base at J, with 9 bases between.

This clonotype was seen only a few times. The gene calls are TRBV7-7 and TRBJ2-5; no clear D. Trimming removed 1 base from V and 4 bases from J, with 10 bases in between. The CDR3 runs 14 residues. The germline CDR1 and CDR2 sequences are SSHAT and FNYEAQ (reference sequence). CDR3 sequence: CASSLGTNVETQYF. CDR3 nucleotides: TGTGCCAGCAGCTTAGGAACTAACGTAGAGACCCAGTACTTC.

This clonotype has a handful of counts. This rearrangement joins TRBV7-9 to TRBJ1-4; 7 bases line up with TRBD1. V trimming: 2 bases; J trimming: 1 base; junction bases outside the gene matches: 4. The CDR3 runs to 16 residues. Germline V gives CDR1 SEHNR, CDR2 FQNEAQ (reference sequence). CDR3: CASSLLRGITNEKLFF. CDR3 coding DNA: TGTGCCAGCAGCTTACTCAGGGGGATAACTAATGAAAAACTGTTTTTT.

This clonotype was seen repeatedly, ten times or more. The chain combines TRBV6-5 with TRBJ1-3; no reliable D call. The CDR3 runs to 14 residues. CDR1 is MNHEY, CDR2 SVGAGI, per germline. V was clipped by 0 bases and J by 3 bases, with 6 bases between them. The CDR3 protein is CASSYSFNGNTIYF. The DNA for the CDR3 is TGTGCCAGCAGTTACTCCTTTAATGGAAACACCATATATTTT.

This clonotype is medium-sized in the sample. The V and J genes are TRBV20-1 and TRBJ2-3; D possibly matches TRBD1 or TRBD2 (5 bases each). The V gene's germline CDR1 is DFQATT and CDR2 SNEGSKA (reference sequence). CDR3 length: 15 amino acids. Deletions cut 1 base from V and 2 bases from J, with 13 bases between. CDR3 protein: CSARVPGTSTDTQYF. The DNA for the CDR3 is TGCAGTGCTAGAGTCCCGGGGACCTCCACAGATACGCAGTATTTT.

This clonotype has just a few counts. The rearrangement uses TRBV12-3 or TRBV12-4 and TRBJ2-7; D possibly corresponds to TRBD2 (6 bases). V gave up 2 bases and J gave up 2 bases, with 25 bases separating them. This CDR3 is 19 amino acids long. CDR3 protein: CASSLKTLFGSLIPYEQYF. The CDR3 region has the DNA TGTGCCAGCAGTTTAAAGACCCTGTTCGGGAGCTTAATCCCCTACGAGCAGTACTTC.

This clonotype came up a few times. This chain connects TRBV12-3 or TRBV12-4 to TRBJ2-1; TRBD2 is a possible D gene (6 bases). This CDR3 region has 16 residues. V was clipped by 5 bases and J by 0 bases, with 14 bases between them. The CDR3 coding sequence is TGTGCCAGCAGTCCTGGGGCTAGCGACTCCTACAATGAGCAGTTCTTC. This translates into CASSPGASDSYNEQFF.

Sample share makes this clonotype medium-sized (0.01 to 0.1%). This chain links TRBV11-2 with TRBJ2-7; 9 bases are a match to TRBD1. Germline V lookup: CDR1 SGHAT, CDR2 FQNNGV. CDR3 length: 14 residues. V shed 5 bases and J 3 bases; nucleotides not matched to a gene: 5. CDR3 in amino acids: CASSVDRGRYEQYF. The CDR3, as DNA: TGTGCCAGCAGCGTGGACAGGGGCCGCTACGAGCAGTACTTC.

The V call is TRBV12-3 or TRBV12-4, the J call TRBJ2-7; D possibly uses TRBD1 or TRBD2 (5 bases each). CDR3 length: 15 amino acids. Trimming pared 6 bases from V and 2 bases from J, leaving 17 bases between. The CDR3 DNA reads TGTGCCAGCAGGCCCCAGCCCGGGACGACCTACGAGCAGTACTTC. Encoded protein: CASRPQPGTTYEQYF.

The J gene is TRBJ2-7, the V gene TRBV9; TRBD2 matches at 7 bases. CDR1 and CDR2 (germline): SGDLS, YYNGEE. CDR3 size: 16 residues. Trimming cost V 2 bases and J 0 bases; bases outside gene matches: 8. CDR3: CASSVAAGSCSYEQYF. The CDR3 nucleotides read TGTGCCAGCAGCGTCGCAGCGGGAAGTTGCTCCTACGAGCAGTACTTC. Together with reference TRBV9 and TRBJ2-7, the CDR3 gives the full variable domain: DSGVTQTPKHLITATGQRVTLRCSPRSGDLSVYWYQQSLDQGLQFLIQYYNGEERAKGNILERFSAQQFPDLHSELNLSSLELGDSALYFCASSVAAGSCSYEQYFGPGTRLTVT.

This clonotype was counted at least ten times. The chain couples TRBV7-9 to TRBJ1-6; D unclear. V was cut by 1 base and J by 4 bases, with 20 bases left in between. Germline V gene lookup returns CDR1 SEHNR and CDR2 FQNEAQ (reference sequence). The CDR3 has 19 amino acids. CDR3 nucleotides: TGTGCCAGCAGCTTAGTAACGGAGGCAGCGCGATTATATAATTCACCCCTCCACTTT. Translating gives CASSLVTEAARLYNSPLHF.

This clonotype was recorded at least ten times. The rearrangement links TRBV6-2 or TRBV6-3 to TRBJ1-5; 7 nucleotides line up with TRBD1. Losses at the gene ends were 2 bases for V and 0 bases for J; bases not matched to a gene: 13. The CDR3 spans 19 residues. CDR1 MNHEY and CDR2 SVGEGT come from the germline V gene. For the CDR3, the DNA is TGTGCCAGCAGTTACACGACCGGGACAGCTACCTATAGCAATCAGCCCCAGCATTTT. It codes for CASSYTTGTATYSNQPQHF.

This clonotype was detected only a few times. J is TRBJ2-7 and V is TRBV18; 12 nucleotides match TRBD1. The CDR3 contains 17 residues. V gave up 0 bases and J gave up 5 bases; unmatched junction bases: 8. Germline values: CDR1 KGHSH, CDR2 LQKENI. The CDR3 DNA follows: TGTGCCAGCTCACCACCGGTGTCGGGACAGGGGGCCCACGAGCAGTACTTC. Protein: CASSPPVSGQGAHEQYF.

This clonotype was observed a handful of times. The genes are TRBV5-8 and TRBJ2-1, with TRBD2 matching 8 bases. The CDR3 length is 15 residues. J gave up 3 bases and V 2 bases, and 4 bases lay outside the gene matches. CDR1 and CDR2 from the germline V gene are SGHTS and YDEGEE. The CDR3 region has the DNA TGTGCCAGCAGCTTCGGCGGGGGGAACTACAATGAGCAGTTCTTC. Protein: CASSFGGGNYNEQFF.